This T cell receptor beta chain is from a study of spatial heterogeneity in lung cancer (dated by TCRdb to about 2019). General notes on the study: Samples were obtained from about 69 patients with early-stage, untreated non-small cell lung cancer from the lung TRACERx cohort. In the raw uncorrected reads, each unique combination of TCR and UMI appeared on average more than ten times. Both alpha and beta chains were TCR-sequenced in around 220 tumor regions, fewer than 80 matched nontumor lung samples and over 55 PBMC samples obtained at surgery. Beta-chain transcripts were consistently detected in greater numbers than alpha-chain transcripts, which likely reflects a higher abundance of beta-chain transcripts. TCR repertoire features were related to nonsynonymous mutation counts determined by whole-exome sequencing of tumor tissue. Follow-up PBMC samples were sequenced whenever available, with a median time to follow-up of approximately 25 months after resection. TCR alpha and beta repertoires were quantitatively compared across multiple tumor regions, matched nontumor lung and blood in non-small cell lung cancer. What the authors observed across the whole study: Additional single-cell paired TCR alpha and beta sequencing was considered necessary to confirm, at a functional level, the hypothesis that regional TCRs recognize regional mutations. Comparisons of baseline and follow-up blood repertoires included only approximately 13 patients. Ubiquitous expanded tumor TCRs were detected in blood more often at tumor resection than at routine follow-up.

This clonotype was observed at least ten times. What this receptor recognizes is not known. No much larger clone exists at a distance of one base, and base qualities are not known. Library preparation was by 5' RACE. Sequencing took place on a NextSeq 500. The TCR library protocol attached a unique molecular identifier to each TCR cDNA molecule to allow correction of PCR and sequencing errors. The authors' pipeline ran thus. TCR identification, UMI-based error correction and CDR3 extraction were all carried out with Decombinator tools. Expanded TCRs were defined as those above a frequency of 2 per 1,000, corresponding to the top 1% of the tumor frequency distribution. Each repertoire was subsampled 100 times to 5,000 TCRs, after which Renyi diversity was computed with the R vegan package. To build CDR3 similarity networks, amino acid triplet string-kernel similarity was used, and CDR3s were connected when their pairwise similarity was above 0.82. TCRdb ran its own pipeline on the public reads, namely fastp trimming at Q25 and MiXCR clone calling, and kept in-frame beta chains. Each CDR3 protein appears once, grouped with its most common genes and DNA. It is TCRdb's table, rather than the study itself, that gives the V and J calls and clone size. Across this sample there are more than 25,000 distinct CDR3 sequences, with 4.5% to 7.5% seen only once. The ten largest clones capture around a fifth of the sample.

Interpreted using the paper, the time point label stands for: blood at routine non-recurrence follow-up after resection. Without any cell sorting, TCR sequencing was performed on whole RNA extracted either from tumor and nontumor lung tissue or from cryopreserved PBMC samples. Patients were selected for TCR sequencing only if sufficient RNA was available from at least two tumor regions. CDR1 and CDR2, per the germline V gene, are MNHEY and SVGEGT. Taken from cysteine to phenylalanine, the CDR3 has 12 residues. Only the CDR3 DNA is retained, 36 bases long and in frame from the first base. V is clipped by 2 bases and J by 6 bases, and the sequence between their germline boundaries is 5 bases long.

The rearranged segments are TRBV6-2 or TRBV6-3 and TRBJ2-1; no D gene can be assigned with confidence. This sequence was found in a male donor with early-stage non-small cell lung cancer. The sequencing used PBMCs, collected at follow-up. The nucleotide sequence reads TGTGCCAGCAGTTACCCGGCCAATGAGCAGTTCTTC. The encoded protein is CASSYPANEQFF.